A selection of T cell receptor beta chains follows, all from one sample in a study of T cells in localized non-small cell lung cancer. Method: immunoSEQ multiplex PCR; TCRdb's copy keeps in-frame clones and lacks some. Among some 16,000 clones listed, approximately 90% were seen once. The sequencing here drew on peripheral blood, taken before any cancer treatment. Receptor source: a male donor older than 55 with stage II squamous cell lung carcinoma. Each CDR3 is given with its conserved first and last residue. D genes are given only for firm matches. The listing skips clone size in some rows; elsewhere it reads once, few, many or a size class.

abundance	d_gene	v_gene	j_gene	CDR3nt	CDR3aa
.	TRBD1	TRBV4-1	TRBJ2-7	TGCGCCAGCAGCCAAGACAGGACAGGGTTCTACGAGCAGTACTTC	CASSQDRTGFYEQYF
.	TRBD1	TRBV5-1	TRBJ2-7	TGCGCCAGCAGCTCTACGACAGGGTTCCCCTACGAGCAGTACTTC	CASSSTTGFPYEQYF
once	TRBD2	TRBV6-1	TRBJ2-1	TGTGCCAGCAGTCAGCGGGAGGCCCCCTACAATGAGCAGTTCTTC	CASSQREAPYNEQFF
.	.	TRBV30	TRBJ1-3	TGTGCCCGGAGTGTACACGGGAGTGGAAACACCATATATTTT	CARSVHGSGNTIYF
.	.	TRBV27	TRBJ2-7	TGTGCCAGCAGTTTATTAAGGGGTTTAAGCGAGCAGTACTTC	CASSLLRGLSEQYF
.	.	TRBV5-1	TRBJ1-4	TGCGCCAGCAGCTTGGGGCCCCGGGATGAAAAACTGTTTTTT	CASSLGPRDEKLFF
.	TRBD1	TRBV6-6	TRBJ1-4	TGTGCCAGCAGTTCTATCAGGGGGCATAGTAATGAAAAACTGTTTTTT	CASSSIRGHSNEKLFF
.	.	TRBV6-1	TRBJ2-1	TGTGCCAGCTTCTCCACTAGGGATACCTACAATGAGCAGTTCTTC	CASFSTRDTYNEQFF
once	.	TRBV2	TRBJ2-7	TGTGCCAGCAGTGACAGGTTCTCCTACGAGCAGTACTTC	CASSDRFSYEQYF
once	.	TRBV10-3	TRBJ2-1	TGTGCCATCTCAAAGTCGGATTACAATGAGCAGTTCTTC	CAISKSDYNEQFF
.	TRBD2	TRBV29-1	TRBJ2-7	TGCAGCGTTGAAGATCGAGCGGGAGGGAGATACGAGCAGTACTTC	CSVEDRAGGRYEQYF
.	TRBD1	TRBV6-1	TRBJ2-3	TGTGCCAGCAGTGAATTCCCCGCCAGGAGGACAGGCTTGAGCACAGATACGCAGTATTTT	CASSEFPARRTGLSTDTQYF
.	TRBD2	TRBV27	TRBJ2-2	TGTGCCAGCAGTTTATACCTAGCGGGAACGAACACCGGGGAGCTGTTTTTT	CASSLYLAGTNTGELFF
.	.	TRBV5-5	TRBJ2-6	TGTGCCAGCAGCTGGGGACGCGGTGGGTTGTTCTCTGGGGCCAACGTCCTGACTTTC	CASSWGRGGLFSGANVLTF
.	.	TRBV5-1	TRBJ1-1	TGCGCCAGCAGTCAGATCGACAGCATGAACACTGAAGCTTTCTTT	CASSQIDSMNTEAFF
.	TRBD2	TRBV19	TRBJ2-1	TGTGCCAGTAGTATAAGACTAGCGGGAGGCCATGAGCAGTTCTTC	CASSIRLAGGHEQFF
once	.	TRBV28	TRBJ2-2	TGTGCCAGCAGTGGCGGATCAGGGTACGGGGAGCTGTTTTTT	CASSGGSGYGELFF
.	.	TRBV5-1	TRBJ2-3	TGCGCCAGCAGCTTGTGGGGGGATACGCAGTATTTT	CASSLWGDTQYF
.	TRBD2	TRBV19	TRBJ2-1	TGTGCCAGTAGTGGGCGTGTGGCGGGAGGGTTTAACAATGAGCAGTTCTTC	CASSGRVAGGFNNEQFF
.	.	TRBV11-3	TRBJ2-7	TGTGCCAGCAGCTTAGGGATTCGGGGCGAGCAGTACTTC	CASSLGIRGEQYF
.	TRBD2	TRBV19	TRBJ2-1	TGTGCCAGTAGTATATCCGGGACGAGAAGGACTAGCTGGTTAGAGCAGTTCTTC	CASSISGTRRTSWLEQFF
.	.	TRBV27	TRBJ1-3	TGTGCCAGCATCCCCACAGGAAACTCTGGAAACACCATATATTTT	CASIPTGNSGNTIYF
.	.	TRBV6-1	TRBJ2-7	TGTGCCAGCAGGGCAATACGGCGAGGGGAGCAGTACTTC	CASRAIRRGEQYF
.	.	TRBV6-4	TRBJ2-7	TGTGCCAGCACCCAGGGAGGACTCCATTACGAGCAGTACTTC	CASTQGGLHYEQYF
.	.	TRBV6-5	TRBJ2-7	TGTGCCAGCAGTTATAGTTGGTCGGACGGCGAGCAGTACTTC	CASSYSWSDGEQYF
few	.	TRBV28	TRBJ2-1	TGTGCCAGCAGTTATCAAGGGTATAGGAACAATGAGCAGTTCTTC	CASSYQGYRNNEQFF
.	.	TRBV28	TRBJ1-5	TGTGCCAGCCGGGGCCCGGGTAGCAATCAGCCCCAGCATTTT	CASRGPGSNQPQHF
.	TRBD1	TRBV30	TRBJ1-2	TGTGCCTGGAGTGTACAGGGGGGCGGCTACACCTTC	CAWSVQGGGYTF
.	.	TRBV9	TRBJ2-5	TGTGCCAGCAGCGTAGGAACCCGGGGCCAAGAGACCCAGTACTTC	CASSVGTRGQETQYF
.	.	TRBV21-1	TRBJ2-1	TGTCACCAGATTCCGGGACAGGCGAGTGGCAATGAGCAGTTCTTC	CHQIPGQASGNEQFF
.	TRBD1	TRBV30	TRBJ2-1	TGTGCCTGGGTCCGGACAGGGTTTGCGATGAACAATGAGCAGTTCTTC	CAWVRTGFAMNNEQFF
.	TRBD2	TRBV6-1	TRBJ2-2	TGTGCCAGCAGTGAAACCGGACTAGCGGGAGGCACCGGGGAGCTGTTTTTT	CASSETGLAGGTGELFF
once	TRBD1	TRBV9	TRBJ1-2	TGTGCCAGCAGCGCACGGGACAGAACTATCAACTATGGCTACACCTTC	CASSARDRTINYGYTF
.	.	TRBV6-5	TRBJ2-1	TGTGCCAGCAGTTACTCGGAAGGTGAGCAGTTCTTC	CASSYSEGEQFF
once	.	TRBV7-8	TRBJ2-7	TGTGCCAGCACCTCGGTTGAGAAGCAGTACTTC	CASTSVEKQYF
.	TRBD2	TRBV27	TRBJ2-1	TGTGCCAGCAGTACTCCGACTAGCGGGTACGATGAGCAGTTCTTC	CASSTPTSGYDEQFF
once	.	TRBV6-5	TRBJ1-1	TGTGCCAGCAGTTACAGTTGGGGGCTGAACACTGAAGCTTTCTTT	CASSYSWGLNTEAFF
.	.	TRBV10-3	TRBJ2-7	TGTGCCATCAGTGTGCAACAGGGCGGCGAGCAGTACTTC	CAISVQQGGEQYF
.	.	TRBV19	TRBJ1-3	TGTGCCAGTAGTATCGAAGGACAAGAAGAATATTTT	CASSIEGQEEYF